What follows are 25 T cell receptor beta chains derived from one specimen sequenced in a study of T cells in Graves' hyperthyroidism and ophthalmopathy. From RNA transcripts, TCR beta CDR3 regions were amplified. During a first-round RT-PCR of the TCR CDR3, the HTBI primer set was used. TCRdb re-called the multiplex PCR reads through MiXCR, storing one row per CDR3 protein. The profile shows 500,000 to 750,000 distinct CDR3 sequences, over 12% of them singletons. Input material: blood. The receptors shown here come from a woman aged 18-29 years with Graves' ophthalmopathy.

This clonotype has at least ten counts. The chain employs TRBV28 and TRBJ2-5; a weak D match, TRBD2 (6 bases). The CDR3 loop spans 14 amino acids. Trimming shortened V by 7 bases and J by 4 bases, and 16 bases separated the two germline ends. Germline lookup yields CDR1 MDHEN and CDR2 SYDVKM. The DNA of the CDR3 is TGTGCCAGCACTGGGGGAGGCCGGGCAGAGACCCAGTACTTC. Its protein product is CASTGGGRAETQYF.

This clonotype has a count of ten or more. The CDR3 region has the DNA TGCGCCAGCAGCTCCGGGACAGGGAGCACAGATACGCAGTATTTT. Its protein product is CASSSGTGSTDTQYF. The chain joins TRBV5-1 to TRBJ2-3, with TRBD1 identical over 9 bases. The CDR3 loop spans 15 amino acids. V was pared by 3 bases and J by 0 bases, with 2 bases of the junction left unmatched. Germline V CDR1 and CDR2: SGHRS, YFSETQ.

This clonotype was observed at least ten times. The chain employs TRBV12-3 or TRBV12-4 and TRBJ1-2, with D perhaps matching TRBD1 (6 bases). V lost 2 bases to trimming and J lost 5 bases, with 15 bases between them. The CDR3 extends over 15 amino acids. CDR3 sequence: CASSLSGGRTYGYTF. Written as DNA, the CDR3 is TGTGCCAGCAGTTTATCCGGGGGCAGGACTTATGGCTACACCTTC.

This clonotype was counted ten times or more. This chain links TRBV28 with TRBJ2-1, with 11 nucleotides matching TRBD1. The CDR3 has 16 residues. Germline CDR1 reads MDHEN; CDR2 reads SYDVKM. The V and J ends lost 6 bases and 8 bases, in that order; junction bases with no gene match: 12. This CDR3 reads CASSSTGQGAGYEQFF. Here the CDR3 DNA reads TGTGCCAGCAGCTCCACCGGACAGGGGGCTGGGTATGAGCAGTTCTTC.

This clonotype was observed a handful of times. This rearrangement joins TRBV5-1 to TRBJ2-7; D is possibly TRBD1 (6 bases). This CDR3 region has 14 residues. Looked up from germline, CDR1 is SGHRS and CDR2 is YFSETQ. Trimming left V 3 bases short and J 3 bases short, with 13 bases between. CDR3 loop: CASSSPGQNYEQYF. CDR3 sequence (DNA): TGCGCCAGCAGCTCTCCGGGACAAAACTACGAGCAGTACTTC.

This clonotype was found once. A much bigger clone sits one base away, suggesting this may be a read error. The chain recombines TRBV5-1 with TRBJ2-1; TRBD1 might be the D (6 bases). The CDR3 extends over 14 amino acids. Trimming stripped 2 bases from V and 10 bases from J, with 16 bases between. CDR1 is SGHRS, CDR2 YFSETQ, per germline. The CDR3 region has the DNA TGCGCCAGCAGCTTAACAACAGGGATTTACGAGCAGTTCTTC. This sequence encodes CASSLTTGIYEQFF.

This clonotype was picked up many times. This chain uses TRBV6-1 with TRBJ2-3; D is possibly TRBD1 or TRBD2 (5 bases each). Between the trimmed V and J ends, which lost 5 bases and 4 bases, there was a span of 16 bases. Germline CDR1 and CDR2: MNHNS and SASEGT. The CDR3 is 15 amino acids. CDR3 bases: TGTGCCAGCAGTCCCGGGACCCAAGCCGCAGATACGCAGTATTTT. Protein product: CASSPGTQAADTQYF.

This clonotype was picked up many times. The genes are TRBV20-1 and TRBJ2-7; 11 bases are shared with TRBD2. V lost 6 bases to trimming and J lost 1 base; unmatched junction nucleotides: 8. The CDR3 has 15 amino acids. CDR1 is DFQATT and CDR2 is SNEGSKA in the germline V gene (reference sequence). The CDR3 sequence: CSATGLAARSYEQYF. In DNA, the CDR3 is TGCAGTGCCACGGGACTAGCGGCACGTTCCTACGAGCAGTACTTC.

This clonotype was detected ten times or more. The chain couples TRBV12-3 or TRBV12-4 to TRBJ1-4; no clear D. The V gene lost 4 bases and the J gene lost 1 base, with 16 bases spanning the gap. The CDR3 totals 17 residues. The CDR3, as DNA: TGTGCCAGCAGTTCGTGGGAGGGTCGGGTAACTAATGAAAAACTGTTTTTT. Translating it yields CASSSWEGRVTNEKLFF.

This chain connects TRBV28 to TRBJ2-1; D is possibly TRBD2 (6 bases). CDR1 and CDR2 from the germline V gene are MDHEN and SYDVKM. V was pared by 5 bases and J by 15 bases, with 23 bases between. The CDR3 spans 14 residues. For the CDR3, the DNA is TGTGCCAGCAGTCCGGGACTCCCCTCCCTCGGGGTGTTCTTC. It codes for CASSPGLPSLGVFF.

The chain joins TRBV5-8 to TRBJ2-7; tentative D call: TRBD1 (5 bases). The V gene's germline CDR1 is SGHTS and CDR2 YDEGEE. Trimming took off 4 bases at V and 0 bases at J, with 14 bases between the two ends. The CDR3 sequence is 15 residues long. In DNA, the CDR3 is TGTGCCAGCAGCAATAGGGCAGGGCTCTCCTACGAGCAGTACTTC. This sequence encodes CASSNRAGLSYEQYF. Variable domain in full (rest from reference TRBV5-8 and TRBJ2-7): EAGVTQSPTHLIKTRGQQATLRCSPISGHTSVYWYQQALGLGLQFLLWYDEGEERNRGNFPPRFSGRQFPNYSSELNVNALELEDSALYLCASSNRAGLSYEQYFGPGTRLTVT.

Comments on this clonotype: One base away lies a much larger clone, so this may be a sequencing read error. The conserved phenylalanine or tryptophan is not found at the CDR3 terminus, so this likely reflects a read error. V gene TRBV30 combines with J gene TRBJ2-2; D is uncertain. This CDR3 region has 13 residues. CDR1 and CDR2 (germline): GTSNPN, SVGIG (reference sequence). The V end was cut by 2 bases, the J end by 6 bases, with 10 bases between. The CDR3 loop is CAWSFLHAGELFL. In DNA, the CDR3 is TGTGCCTGGAGTTTTCTTCATGCCGGGGAGCTGTTTCTT.

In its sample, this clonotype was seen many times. The DNA for the CDR3 is TGCGCCAGCAGCGAACCGGGGACTCACAATGAGCAGTTCTTC. Its protein is CASSEPGTHNEQFF. This chain links TRBV5-1 with TRBJ2-1, with D perhaps TRBD2 (6 bases). This CDR3 has 14 residues. The germline V gene has CDR1 SGHRS and CDR2 YFSETQ. Trimming removed 4 bases from V and 5 bases from J, with 13 bases in between.

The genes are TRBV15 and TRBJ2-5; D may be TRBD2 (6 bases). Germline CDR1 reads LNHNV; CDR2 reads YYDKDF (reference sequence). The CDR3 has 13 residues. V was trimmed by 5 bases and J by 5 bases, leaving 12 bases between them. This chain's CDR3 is CATSAYGGETQYF. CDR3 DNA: TGTGCCACCAGCGCCTATGGGGGGGAGACCCAGTACTTC.

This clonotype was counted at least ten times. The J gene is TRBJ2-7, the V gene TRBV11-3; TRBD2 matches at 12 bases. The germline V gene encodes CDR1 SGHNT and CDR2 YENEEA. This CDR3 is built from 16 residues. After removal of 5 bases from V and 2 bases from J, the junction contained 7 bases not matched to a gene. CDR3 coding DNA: TGTGCCAGCAGCGCGACGACTAGCGGGGGTCCCTACGAGCAGTACTTC. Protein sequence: CASSATTSGGPYEQYF.

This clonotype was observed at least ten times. The CDR3 DNA reads as TGTGCCAGCAGCTTACTCGGCGGTGGGGCCTACGAGCAGTACTTC. This codes for CASSLLGGGAYEQYF. The V and J genes are TRBV7-3 and TRBJ2-7; no firm D call. Deletions cut 2 bases from V and 2 bases from J, with 13 bases between. This CDR3 spans 15 amino acids. CDR1 and CDR2 (germline): SGHTA, FQGTGA.

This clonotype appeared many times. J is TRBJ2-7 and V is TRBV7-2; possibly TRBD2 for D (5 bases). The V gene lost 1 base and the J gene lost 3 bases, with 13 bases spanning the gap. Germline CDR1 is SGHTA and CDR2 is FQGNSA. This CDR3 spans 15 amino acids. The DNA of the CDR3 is TGTGCCAGCAGCTTAGTTTCTAGCAACCGCTACGAGCAGTACTTC. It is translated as CASSLVSSNRYEQYF.

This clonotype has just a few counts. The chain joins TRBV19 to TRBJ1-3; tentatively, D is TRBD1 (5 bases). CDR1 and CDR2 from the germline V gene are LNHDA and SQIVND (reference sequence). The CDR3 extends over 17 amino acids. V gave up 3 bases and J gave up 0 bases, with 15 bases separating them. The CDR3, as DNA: TGTGCCAGTAGTATTGATGGCGGGACTTACTCTGGAAACACCATATATTTT. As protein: CASSIDGGTYSGNTIYF.

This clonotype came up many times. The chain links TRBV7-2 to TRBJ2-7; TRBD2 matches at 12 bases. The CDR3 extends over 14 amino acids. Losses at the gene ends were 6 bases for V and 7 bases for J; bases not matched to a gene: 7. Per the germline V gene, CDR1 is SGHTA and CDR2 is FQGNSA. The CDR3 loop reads CASRTSGRSGEQYF. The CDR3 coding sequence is TGTGCCAGCAGGACTAGCGGGAGATCGGGTGAGCAGTACTTC. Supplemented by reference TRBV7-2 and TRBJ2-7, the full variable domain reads GAGVSQSPSNKVTEKGKDVELRCDPISGHTALYWYRQSLGQGLEFLIYFQGNSAPDKSGLPSDRFSAERTGGSVSTLTIQRTQQEDSAVYLCASRTSGRSGEQYFGPGTRLTVT.

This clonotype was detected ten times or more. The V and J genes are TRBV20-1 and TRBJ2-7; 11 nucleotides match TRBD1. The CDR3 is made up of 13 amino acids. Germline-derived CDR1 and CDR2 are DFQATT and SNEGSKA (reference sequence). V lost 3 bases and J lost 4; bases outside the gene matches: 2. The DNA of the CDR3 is TGCAGTGCTAGGTGGGACAGGGGGTACGAGCAGTACTTC. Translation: CSARWDRGYEQYF.

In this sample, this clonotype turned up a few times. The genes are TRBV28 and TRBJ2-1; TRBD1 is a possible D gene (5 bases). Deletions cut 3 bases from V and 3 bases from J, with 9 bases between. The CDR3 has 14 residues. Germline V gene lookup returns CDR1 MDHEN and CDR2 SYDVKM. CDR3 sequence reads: CASSLGRVYNEQFF. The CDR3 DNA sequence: TGTGCCAGCAGTTTGGGCAGGGTCTACAATGAGCAGTTCTTC.

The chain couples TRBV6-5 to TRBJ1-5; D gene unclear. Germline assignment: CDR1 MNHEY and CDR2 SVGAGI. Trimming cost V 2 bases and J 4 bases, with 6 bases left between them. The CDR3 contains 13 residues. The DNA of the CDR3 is TGTGCCAGCAGTTACCCGATGAATCAGCCCCAGCATTTT. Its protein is CASSYPMNQPQHF.

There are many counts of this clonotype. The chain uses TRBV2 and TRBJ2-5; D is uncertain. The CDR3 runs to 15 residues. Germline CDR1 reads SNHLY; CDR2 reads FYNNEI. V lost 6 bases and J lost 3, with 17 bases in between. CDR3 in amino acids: CASSGGGPPKETQYF. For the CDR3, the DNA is TGTGCCAGCAGCGGCGGTGGGCCACCGAAAGAGACCCAGTACTTC.

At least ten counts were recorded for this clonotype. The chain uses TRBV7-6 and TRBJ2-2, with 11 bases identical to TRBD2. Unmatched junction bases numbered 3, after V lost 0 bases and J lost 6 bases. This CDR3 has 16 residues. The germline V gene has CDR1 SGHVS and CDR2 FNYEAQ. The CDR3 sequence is CASSLALAGESGELFF. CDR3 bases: TGTGCCAGCAGCTTAGCACTAGCGGGAGAGTCCGGGGAGCTGTTTTTT.

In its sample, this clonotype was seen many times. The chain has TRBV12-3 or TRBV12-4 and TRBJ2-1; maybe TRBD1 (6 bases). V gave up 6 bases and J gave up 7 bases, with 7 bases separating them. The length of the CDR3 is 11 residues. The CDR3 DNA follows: TGTGCCAGCAGCCAGGGGAATGAGCAGTTCTTC. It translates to CASSQGNEQFF.